The entry below describes one T cell receptor beta chain. This sample was included in a study of blood T cell repertoires in COVID-19. Across the study: From T cells, B-cell-depleted T cells, or PBMCs came the material, which was cDNA or gDNA.

The CDR3 contains 18 residues. Germline V gene data show CDR1 as MNHEY and CDR2 as SMNVEV (reference sequence). V shed 6 bases, J shed 0 bases, and the junction held 9 bases outside the gene matches. Authors' data handling: The assay estimated nucleated cells by amplifying reference gene primers. Method: immunoSEQ multiplex PCR; TCRdb's copy keeps in-frame clones and lacks some. The V and J calls and clone size come from that table; D and trimming were worked out from the DNA. The sample holds roughly 160,000 clones; around 82% are singletons and the top ten take roughly a tenth. This sequence was found in a man in his sixties or seventies with active or convalescent COVID-19. The V gene is TRBV27, the J gene TRBJ2-1; TRBD2 aligns across 12 bases. The material sequenced was peripheral blood. CDR3 in DNA: TGTGCCAGCAGCTATAAAACGACTAGCGGGAGCTCCTACAATGAGCAGTTCTTC. It codes for CASSYKTTSGSSYNEQFF.